The 21 T cell receptor beta chains reported below all come from one sample, sequenced in a study of blood T cell repertoires in COVID-19 (TCRdb year 2020). The library was generated by the immunoSEQ multiplex PCR assay. TCRdb carries this immuneACCESS record with in-frame sequences only. Its versions omit some clonotypes, under half of them owing to an unresolved V gene in the studies checked, with the rest unexplained. The sample records about 40,000 clones, about 80% of which are singletons. Together, the top ten hold roughly 14% of the sample. Sequenced: peripheral blood. These receptors were collected from a man aged 50-59 years with active or convalescent COVID-19.

The rearrangement links TRBV29-1 to TRBJ1-2; D remains ambiguous. Germline loops: CDR1 SQVTM, CDR2 ANQGSEA. The CDR3 covers 13 residues. V was pared by 5 bases and J by 1 base, with 11 bases between. The CDR3 loop reads CSVRGNDNYGYTF. The CDR3 DNA reads as TGCAGCGTTCGCGGGAACGATAACTATGGCTACACCTTC.

The chain employs TRBV5-5 and TRBJ2-4; the D gene is possibly TRBD1 (6 bases). The germline CDR1 and CDR2 sequences are SGHKS and YYEKEE (reference sequence). V was trimmed by 2 bases and J by 4 bases, leaving 7 bases between them. The CDR3 is 13 amino acids. CDR3 coding DNA: TGTGCCAGCAGCTTAGGACAGAAAAACATTCAGTACTTC. Amino acid sequence: CASSLGQKNIQYF.

The genes are TRBV12-1 and TRBJ1-5; the table's TRBD1 call for D was not verified on the DNA. TRBV12-1 has pseudogene status. This CDR3 spans 13 amino acids. The CDR3 is CASSFDSDQPQHF. CDR3 DNA sequence: TGTGCCAGCAGCTTCGATTCAGATCAGCCCCAGCATTTT.

The chain carries TRBV9 and TRBJ1-2, with D possibly TRBD1 on 5 matching bases. CDR1 is SGDLS and CDR2 is YYNGEE in the germline V gene. Trimming stripped 0 bases from V and 2 bases from J, with 8 bases between. This CDR3 contains 14 residues. The CDR3 nucleotides read TGTGCCAGCAGCGTAGAGCGGGGGAACTATGGCTACACCTTC. Translating gives CASSVERGNYGYTF.

V gene TRBV9 combines with J gene TRBJ1-4, with 7 bases lining up with TRBD1. In germline, CDR1 is SGDLS, CDR2 YYNGEE. The CDR3 is 15 residues long. J lost 7 bases, V lost 1 base, and 7 bases had no gene match. The DNA of the CDR3 is TGTGCCAGCAGCGTATCCGGGCAGGGGGGTGAAAAACTGTTTTTT. It translates to CASSVSGQGGEKLFF.

This chain connects TRBV5-6 to TRBJ2-5; possibly TRBD1 for D (6 bases). Germline CDR1 and CDR2: SGHDT and YYEEEE. The CDR3 has 15 residues. Trimming took 1 base from V and 2 from J, leaving 12 bases between them. In DNA, the CDR3 is TGTGCCAGCAGCTTGCTCGACAGGAGGCAAGAGACCCAGTACTTC. Amino acids: CASSLLDRRQETQYF.

The CDR3 spells CASSPTETGIYGYTF. In DNA, the CDR3 is TGCGCCAGCAGCCCGACCGAGACAGGGATCTATGGCTACACCTTC. This chain joins TRBV4-1 and TRBJ1-2, with 7 nucleotides matching TRBD1. In germline, CDR1 is MGHRA, CDR2 YSYEKL. The V and J ends lost 4 bases and 4 bases, in that order; junction bases with no gene match: 9. The CDR3 runs 15 residues.

The genes are TRBV6-1 and TRBJ1-2; no reliable D call. The CDR3 has 14 amino acids. CDR1 and CDR2 from the germline V gene are MNHNS and SASEGT. V gave up 1 base and J gave up 8 bases, with 14 bases separating them. The CDR3 is CASSEDTVTGGYTF. Here the CDR3 DNA reads TGTGCCAGCAGTGAAGACACAGTCACGGGGGGCTACACCTTC.

V is TRBV19 and J is TRBJ2-1, with 9 positions matching TRBD2. The germline V gene encodes CDR1 LNHDA and CDR2 SQIVND (reference sequence). Trimming took 3 bases from V and 7 from J; bases not matched to a gene: 7. The CDR3 loop spans 15 amino acids. The CDR3 region is CASSIGRGGQNEQFF. The CDR3 DNA reads TGTGCCAGTAGTATTGGGCGGGGGGGCCAGAATGAGCAGTTCTTC.

V is TRBV19 and J is TRBJ1-1; 10 bases align to TRBD1. Per germline, CDR1 LNHDA and CDR2 SQIVND (reference sequence). The CDR3 loop spans 14 amino acids. After removal of 5 bases from V and 4 bases from J, the junction contained 4 bases not matched to a gene. CDR3 protein: CASSGGQGTTEAFF. The CDR3 DNA reads TGTGCCAGTAGTGGGGGACAGGGGACCACTGAAGCTTTCTTT.

The chain combines TRBV6-4 with TRBJ2-3; possibly TRBD2 for D (6 bases). V dropped 0 bases and J dropped 4 bases, with 14 bases sitting between them. Germline-derived CDR1 and CDR2 are MRHNA and SNTAGT. The CDR3 extends over 16 amino acids. CDR3 amino acids: CASSDSAGGSADTQYF. The CDR3 DNA reads TGTGCCAGCAGTGACTCGGCCGGGGGATCAGCAGATACGCAGTATTTT.

This clone appeared a single time. The rearrangement uses TRBV5-6 and TRBJ2-2; D gene unclear. V lost 2 bases, J lost 7 bases, and 3 bases lay in between. Germline CDR1 is SGHDT and CDR2 is YYEEEE. The CDR3 consists of 11 residues. The CDR3 sequence is CASSFIGELFF. The CDR3 bases are TGTGCCAGCAGCTTCATCGGGGAGCTGTTTTTT.

V usage is TRBV11-1 and J usage is TRBJ1-1; D possibly corresponds to TRBD1 (5 bases). Germline V lookup: CDR1 SGHAT, CDR2 FQDESV (reference sequence). CDR3 length: 14 amino acids. V lost 5 bases and J lost 1, with 11 bases in between. CDR3 in DNA: TGTGCCAGCAGCATAATAGACAGGAACACTGAAGCTTTCTTT. Its translation: CASSIIDRNTEAFF.

The rearrangement uses TRBV11-3 and TRBJ2-7, with no clear D. CDR3 length: 12 amino acids. Germline CDR1 and CDR2: SGHNT and YENEEA. V dropped 4 bases and J dropped 2 bases, with 6 bases sitting between them. CDR3 region: CASSSGTYEQYF. The DNA for the CDR3 is TGTGCCAGCAGCTCCGGTACCTACGAGCAGTACTTC.

This chain uses TRBV18 with TRBJ2-5; tentatively, D is TRBD2 (6 bases). Germline V gene sequence: CDR1 KGHSH, CDR2 LQKENI. Trimming stripped 3 bases from V and 2 bases from J, with 16 bases between. The CDR3 sequence is 16 residues long. The CDR3 protein is CASSPPGLRLQETQYF. CDR3 nucleotide sequence: TGTGCCAGCTCACCCCCGGGACTTCGATTACAAGAGACCCAGTACTTC. The entire variable domain, with the rest obtained from reference TRBV18 and TRBJ2-5, is as follows: NAGVMQNPRHLVRRRGQEARLRCSPMKGHSHVYWYRQLPEEGLKFMVYLQKENIIDESGMPKERFSAEFPKEGPSILRIQQVVRGDSAAYFCASSPPGLRLQETQYFGPGTRLLVL.

This chain connects TRBV5-6 to TRBJ2-1; weak D call: TRBD1 (6 bases). Trimming took 3 bases from V and 9 from J, leaving 13 bases between them. The CDR3 length is 13 residues. Germline assignment: CDR1 SGHDT and CDR2 YYEEEE. The CDR3 loop is CASSSFRQVEQFF. The CDR3 region has the DNA TGTGCCAGCAGCTCGTTCAGACAGGTTGAGCAGTTCTTC.

V usage is TRBV3-1 (or the pseudogene TRBV3-2) and J usage is TRBJ2-3; 14 nucleotides line up with TRBD2. The germline gives CDR1 LGHDT, CDR2 YNNKEL (reference sequence). CDR3 length: 16 amino acids. J lost 4 bases, V lost 1 base, and 1 base had no gene match. CDR3 amino acids: CASSQGLAGGPDTQYF. The DNA of the CDR3 is TGTGCCAGCAGCCAAGGACTAGCGGGGGGGCCAGATACGCAGTATTTT.

This clone occurred once. This CDR3 is CASSLSETGEQYF. The CDR3 DNA sequence: TGTGCCAGCAGCTTAAGTGAAACGGGGGAGCAGTACTTC. The chain links TRBV7-9 to TRBJ2-7, with D perhaps TRBD2 (5 bases). The ends were cut back, 2 bases at V and 7 bases at J, with 12 bases in the middle. The CDR3 sequence is 13 residues long. Germline V gives CDR1 SEHNR, CDR2 FQNEAQ (reference sequence).

This sequence joins TRBV7-9 and TRBJ2-2; tentative D call: TRBD2 (6 bases). CDR3 length equals 15 residues. Germline V gene lookup returns CDR1 SEHNR and CDR2 FQNEAQ (reference sequence). V lost 3 bases to trimming and J lost 0 bases, with 8 bases between them. This CDR3 reads CASSFRDSNTGELFF. The CDR3 coding sequence is TGTGCCAGCAGCTTCAGGGACTCGAACACCGGGGAGCTGTTTTTT.

CDR3 sequence reads: CASSPLEGTGGNQPQHF. The CDR3 coding sequence is TGTGCCAGCTCACCACTTGAGGGGACAGGGGGGAATCAGCCCCAGCATTTT. The chain is built from TRBV18 and TRBJ1-5; 11 bases map to TRBD1. The germline V gene has CDR1 KGHSH and CDR2 LQKENI. There are 17 residues in the CDR3. J lost 4 bases, V lost 1 base, and 6 bases had no gene match.

The CDR3 reads CASSAPTRVPNEKLFF. Written as DNA, the CDR3 is TGTGCCAGCAGTGCCCCTACCCGGGTCCCTAATGAAAAACTGTTTTTT. The chain has TRBV25-1 and TRBJ1-4; no clear D. With 4 bases removed from V and 3 bases from J, the gap between germline ends came to 15 bases. The germline CDR1 and CDR2 sequences are MGHDK and SYGVNS. The CDR3 totals 16 residues.